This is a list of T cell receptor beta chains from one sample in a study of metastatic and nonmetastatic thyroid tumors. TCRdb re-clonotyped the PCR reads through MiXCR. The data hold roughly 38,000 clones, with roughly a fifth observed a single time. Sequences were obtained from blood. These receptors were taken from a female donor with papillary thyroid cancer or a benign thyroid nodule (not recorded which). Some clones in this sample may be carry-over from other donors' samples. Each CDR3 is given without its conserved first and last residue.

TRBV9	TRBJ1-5	ASSVDVTGQPQH
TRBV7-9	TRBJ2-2	ASSRLAHTGELF
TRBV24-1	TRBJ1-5	ATSKQGLGQPQH
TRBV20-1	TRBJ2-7	SFEEAGLTYEQY
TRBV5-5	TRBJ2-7	ASSFSAGGIIDEQY
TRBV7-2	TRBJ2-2	ASSLASGTGGYGELF
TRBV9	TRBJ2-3	ASSPTTWDTQY
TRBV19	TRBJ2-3	ANRGKDPSTDTQY
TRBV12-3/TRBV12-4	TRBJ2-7	ASSHRESGQQY
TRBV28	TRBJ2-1	ASSLRVRYNEQF
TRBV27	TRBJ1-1	ASSLCASSEAF
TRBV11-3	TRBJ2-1	ASTKNMGSDEQF
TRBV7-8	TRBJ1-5	ASSRLGGGQPQH
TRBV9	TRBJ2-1	ASSVRTGGDNEQF
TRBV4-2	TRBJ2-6	ASSQGHFGSGANVLT
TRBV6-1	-	ASSRSGETDKQH
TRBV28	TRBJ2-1	ATGDYRSNEQF
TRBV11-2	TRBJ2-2	ASSFTVRSSGELF
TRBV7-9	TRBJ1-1	ASSRAGLGDTEAF
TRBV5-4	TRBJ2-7	ASSFGLAGDEQY
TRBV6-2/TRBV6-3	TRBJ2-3	ASSYSVPDTQY